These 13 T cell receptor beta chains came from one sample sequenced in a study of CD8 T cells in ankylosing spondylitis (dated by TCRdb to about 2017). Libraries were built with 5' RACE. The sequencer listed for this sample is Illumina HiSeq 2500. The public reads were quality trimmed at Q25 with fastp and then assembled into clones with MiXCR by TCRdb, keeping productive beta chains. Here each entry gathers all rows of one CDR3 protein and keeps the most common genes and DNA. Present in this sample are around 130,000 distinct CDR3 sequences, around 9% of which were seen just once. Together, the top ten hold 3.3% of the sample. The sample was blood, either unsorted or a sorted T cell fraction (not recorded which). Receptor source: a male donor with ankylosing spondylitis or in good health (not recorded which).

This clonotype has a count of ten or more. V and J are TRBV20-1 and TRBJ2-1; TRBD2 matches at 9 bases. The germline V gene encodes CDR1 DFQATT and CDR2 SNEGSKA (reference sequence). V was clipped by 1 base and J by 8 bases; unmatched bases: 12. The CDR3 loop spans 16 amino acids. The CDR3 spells CSARASQAGGVHEQFF. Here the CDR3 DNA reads TGCAGTGCTAGAGCATCTCAAGCGGGAGGCGTTCATGAGCAGTTCTTC.

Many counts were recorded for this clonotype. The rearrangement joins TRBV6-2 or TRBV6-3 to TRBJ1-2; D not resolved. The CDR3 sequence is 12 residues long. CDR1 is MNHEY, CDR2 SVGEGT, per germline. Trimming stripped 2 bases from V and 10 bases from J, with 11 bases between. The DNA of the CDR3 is TGTGCCAGCAGTTACGGCCTAATCATCTACACCTTC. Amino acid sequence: CASSYGLIIYTF.

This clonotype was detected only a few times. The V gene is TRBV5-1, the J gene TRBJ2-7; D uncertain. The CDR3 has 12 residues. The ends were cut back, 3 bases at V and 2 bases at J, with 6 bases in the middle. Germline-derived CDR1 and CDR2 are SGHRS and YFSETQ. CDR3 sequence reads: CASSSRAYEQYF. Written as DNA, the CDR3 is TGCGCCAGCAGCTCTCGGGCCTACGAGCAGTACTTC.

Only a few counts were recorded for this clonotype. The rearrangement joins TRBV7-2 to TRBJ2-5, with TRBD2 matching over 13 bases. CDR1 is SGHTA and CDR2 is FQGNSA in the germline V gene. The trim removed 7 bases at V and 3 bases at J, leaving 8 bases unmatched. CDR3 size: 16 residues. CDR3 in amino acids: CASTLSLAGGEETQYF. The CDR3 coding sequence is TGTGCCAGCACCCTATCACTAGCGGGAGGGGAAGAGACCCAGTACTTC.

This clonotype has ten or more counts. CDR3 residues: CASSQDTDSLDEQFF. CDR3 DNA: TGTGCCAGCAGCCAAGACACGGACAGTCTAGATGAGCAGTTCTTC. The gene calls are TRBV14 and TRBJ2-1, with D possibly matching TRBD1 (6 bases). The V gene lost 0 bases and the J gene lost 8 bases, with 14 bases spanning the gap. The CDR3 has 15 amino acids. CDR1 is SGHDN and CDR2 is FVKESK in the germline V gene. Full variable domain (rest looked up from reference TRBV14 and TRBJ2-1): EAGVTQFPSHSVIEKGQTVTLRCDPISGHDNLYWYRRVMGKEIKFLLHFVKESKQDESGMPNNRFLAERTGGTYSTLKVQPAELEDSGVYFCASSQDTDSLDEQFFGPGTRLTVL.

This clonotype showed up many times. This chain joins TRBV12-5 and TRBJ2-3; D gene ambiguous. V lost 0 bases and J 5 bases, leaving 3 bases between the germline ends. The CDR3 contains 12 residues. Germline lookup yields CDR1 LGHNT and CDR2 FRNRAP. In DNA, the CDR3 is TGTGCTAGTGGTTTGGTCGAAGATACGCAGTATTTT. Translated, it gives CASGLVEDTQYF.

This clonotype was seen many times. CDR3 residues: CASSWDSNSEQFF. The DNA for the CDR3 is TGCGCCAGCAGCTGGGACTCCAACTCTGAGCAGTTCTTC. V is TRBV5-1 and J is TRBJ2-1, with D tentatively TRBD2 (6 bases). CDR1 is SGHRS and CDR2 is YFSETQ in the germline V gene. This CDR3 is 13 amino acids long. Trimming removed 3 bases from V and 9 bases from J, with 13 bases in between.

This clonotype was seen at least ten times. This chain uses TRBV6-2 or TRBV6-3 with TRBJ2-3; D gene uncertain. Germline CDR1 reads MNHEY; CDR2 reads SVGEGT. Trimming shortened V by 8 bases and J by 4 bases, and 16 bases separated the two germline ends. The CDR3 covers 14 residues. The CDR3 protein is CASLKVGIADTQYF. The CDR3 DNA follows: TGTGCCAGCTTAAAGGTGGGGATTGCAGATACGCAGTATTTT.

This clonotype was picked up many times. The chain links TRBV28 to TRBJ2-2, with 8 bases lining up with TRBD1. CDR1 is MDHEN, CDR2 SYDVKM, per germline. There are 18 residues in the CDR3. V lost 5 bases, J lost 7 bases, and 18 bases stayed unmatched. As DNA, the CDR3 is TGTGCCAGCAGTCCCCATGTACCTGGACAGGGAGCCGACGGGGAGCTGTTTTTT. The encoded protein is CASSPHVPGQGADGELFF.

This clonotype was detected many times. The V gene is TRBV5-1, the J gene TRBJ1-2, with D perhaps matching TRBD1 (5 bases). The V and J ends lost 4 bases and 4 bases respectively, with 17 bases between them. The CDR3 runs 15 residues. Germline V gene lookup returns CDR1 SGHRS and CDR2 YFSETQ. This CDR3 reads CASSQTSGTFYGYTF. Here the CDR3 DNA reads TGCGCCAGCAGCCAGACTTCGGGGACCTTCTATGGCTACACCTTC.

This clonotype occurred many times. CDR3 nucleotides: TGTGCCAGCAGTCAGGACAGGGTCGGCAATGAGCAGTTCTTC. Translating it yields CASSQDRVGNEQFF. The genes are TRBV12-3 or TRBV12-4 and TRBJ2-1; 8 positions agree with TRBD1. CDR3 length: 14 amino acids. The junction had 6 bases not matched to a gene; V was cut back by 5 bases and J by 6 bases.

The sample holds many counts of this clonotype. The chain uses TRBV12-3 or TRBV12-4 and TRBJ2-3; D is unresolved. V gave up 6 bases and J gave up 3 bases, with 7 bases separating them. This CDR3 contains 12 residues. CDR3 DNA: TGTGCCAGCAGCGCGAGGACAGATACGCAGTATTTT. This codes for CASSARTDTQYF.

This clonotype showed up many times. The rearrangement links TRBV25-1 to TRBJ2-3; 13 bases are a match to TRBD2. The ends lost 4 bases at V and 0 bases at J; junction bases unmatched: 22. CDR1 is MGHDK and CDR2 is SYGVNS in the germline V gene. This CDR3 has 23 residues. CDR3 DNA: TGTGCCAGCAGTGCTAAAGTGATCGGTGGGACTAGCGGGAACGTCGGAAGCACAGATACGCAGTATTTT. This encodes CASSAKVIGGTSGNVGSTDTQYF.